This T cell receptor beta chain was documented in a study of CD8+ T cells in alopecia areata. Overall study findings and caveats: Relative to normal scalp, lesional scalp, especially alopecia totalis/universalis, showed higher clonality. Unlike in mice, where it was clearer, TCR sharing across patients was less clear, possibly HLA-related.

After isolation, RNA underwent reverse transcription to generate cDNA as the sequencing template. Produced via immunoSEQ multiplex PCR; TCRdb's table is partial and in-frame only. Of approximately 12,000 clones listed, roughly 57% are singletons. This clone was seen a few times. The antigen is not known. Lesional scalp tissue (obtained by punch biopsy) and peripheral blood were collected from alopecia areata patients. Germline V gene sequence: CDR1 SGHDT, CDR2 YYEEEE. Trimming removed 2 bases at V and 0 bases at J, with 15 bases between. The CDR3 is 18 amino acids. The chain combines TRBV5-6 with TRBJ2-6; a possible D gene is TRBD1 (6 bases). The origin of this receptor is a human donor with alopecia areata. Specimen: skin. The CDR3 DNA reads TGTGCCAGCAGCTTAATTGTAACAGGGAGCTCTGGGGCCAACGTCCTGACTTTC. Its translation is CASSLIVTGSSGANVLTF.